This T cell receptor beta chain was profiled in a study of Ad26.COV2.S vaccination and SARS-CoV-2 variants. For the study at large: Donor participated within the Ad26.COV2.S arm of the COV1001 trial. Whole-study results and caveats: Total T cell responses were possibly underestimated by TCR breadth and depth analyses.

This clone was seen a single time. Its antigen is unknown. Indicated treatment: 15 to 20 received Ad26.COV2.S at low or high dose, single or two shots; 5 received placebo; per-sample allocation not given. Repertoires come from day 63 after the first vaccine or placebo injection. This CDR3 region has 15 residues. Germline V gene data show CDR1 as MNHEY and CDR2 as SMNVEV (reference sequence). Trimming pared 6 bases from V and 8 bases from J, leaving 22 bases between. Data came from immunoSEQ multiplex PCR; TCRdb stores just in-frame clones and leaves some out. The sample holds 350,000 to 500,000 clones, 88% seen once.

The sample in question was peripheral blood, obtained in a trial of Ad26.COV2.S vaccine versus placebo. The sequence was collected from a person aged 18-65 years who received the Ad26.COV2.S COVID-19 vaccine or a placebo. This chain connects TRBV27 to TRBJ1-2; D possibly corresponds to TRBD1 (6 bases). The CDR3 reads CASRSTGMGLKGYTF. The DNA for the CDR3 is TGTGCCAGCAGGTCTACAGGGATGGGGTTAAAGGGCTACACCTTC.